The T cell receptor (beta chain) under discussion was sequenced for a study of response to subunit inactivated influenza vaccine (dated by TCRdb to the late 2010s). Background on the whole study: Deep quantitative profiling of the T cell receptor repertoire was used in the study to follow responses to a trivalent subunit inactivated influenza vaccine. The investigation overall reported the following: It was suggested by the authors that each seasonal influenza vaccination may recruit only a limited number of new T cells.

The sample holds a few counts of this clonotype. Its antigen target is currently unknown. Base quality data are lacking; no much larger clone is found one base away. Trimming removed 5 bases from V and 6 bases from J, leaving 14 bases between the germline ends. Via the germline V gene, CDR1 is SGHTA and CDR2 FQGNSA. The CDR3 holds 14 amino acids from the cysteine to the phenylalanine. Only the CDR3 region is kept as DNA, spanning 42 bases read in frame from base 1. Libraries were built with RT-PCR. For sequencing, an Illumina HiSeq 2500 was employed. TCRdb took the public reads, trimmed them with fastp at Q25, ran MiXCR for clone calling and kept in-frame beta chains. Each CDR3 protein appears once, grouped with its most common genes and DNA. The sample records around 530,000 distinct CDR3 sequences, approximately 12% of which are singletons. The ten largest clones represent roughly 10% of the sample.

Here the sequenced sample was PBMCs from blood, taken on the day of vaccination. Here the chain combines TRBV7-2 and TRBJ2-1, with TRBD2 perhaps the D gene, on 6 matching bases. This sequence was found in a middle-aged man who received an inactivated influenza vaccine. Donor details come from another sample of the same person, matched by shared clones. The DNA sequence follows: TGTGCCAGCAGCCCCAGACTAGTTCTCAATGAGCAGTTCTTC. This gives the protein CASSPRLVLNEQFF.